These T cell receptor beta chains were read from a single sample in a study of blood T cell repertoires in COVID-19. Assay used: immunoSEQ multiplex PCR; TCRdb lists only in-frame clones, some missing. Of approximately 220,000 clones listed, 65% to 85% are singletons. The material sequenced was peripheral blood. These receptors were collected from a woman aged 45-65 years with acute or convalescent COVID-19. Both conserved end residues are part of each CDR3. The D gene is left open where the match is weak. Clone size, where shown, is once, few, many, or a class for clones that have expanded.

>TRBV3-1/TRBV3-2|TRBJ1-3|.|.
CASSQVRGFSGNTIYF
TGTGCCAGCAGCCAAGTTCGGGGGTTTTCTGGAAACACCATATATTTT
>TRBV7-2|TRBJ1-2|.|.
CASSPRTDGYTF
TGTGCCAGCAGCCCACGGACAGATGGCTACACCTTC
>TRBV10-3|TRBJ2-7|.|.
CAISESARTAAYEQYF
TGTGCCATCAGTGAGTCAGCACGTACAGCGGCCTACGAGCAGTACTTC
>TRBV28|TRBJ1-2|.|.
CASSYRQNYGYTF
TGTGCCAGCAGCTATAGACAGAACTATGGCTACACCTTC
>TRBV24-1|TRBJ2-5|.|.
CATSDLRGGIGQETQYF
TGTGCCACCAGTGACCTAAGGGGAGGAATTGGACAAGAGACCCAGTACTTC
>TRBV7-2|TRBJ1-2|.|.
CASREPGLGYTF
TGTGCCAGCAGGGAACCAGGGTTGGGCTACACCTTC
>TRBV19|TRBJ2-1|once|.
CASSRGETNEQFF
TGTGCCAGTAGTAGAGGTGAGACTAATGAGCAGTTCTTC
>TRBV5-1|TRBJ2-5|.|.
CASSSPSGVAYGGETQYF
TGCGCCAGCAGCTCCCCCTCCGGGGTAGCCTACGGAGGGGAGACCCAGTACTTC
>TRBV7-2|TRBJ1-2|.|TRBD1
CASNPGQGYYGYTF
TGTGCCAGCAACCCGGGACAGGGGTACTATGGCTACACCTTC
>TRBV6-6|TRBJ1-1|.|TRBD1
CASSPQGSEAFF
TGTGCCAGCAGTCCACAGGGGTCTGAAGCTTTCTTT
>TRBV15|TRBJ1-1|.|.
CATSRRQELNTEAFF
TGTGCCACCAGCAGACGACAGGAATTGAACACTGAAGCTTTCTTT
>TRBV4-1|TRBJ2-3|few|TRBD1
CASSQGTGANTDTQYF
TGCGCCAGCAGCCAAGGGACAGGGGCGAACACAGATACGCAGTATTTT
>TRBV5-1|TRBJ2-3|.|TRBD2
CASSLVAGIDTQYF
TGCGCCAGCAGCTTAGTAGCGGGGATCGATACGCAGTATTTT
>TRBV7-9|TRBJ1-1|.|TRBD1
CASSLETGGNTEAFF
TGTGCCAGCAGCTTAGAGACAGGGGGGAACACTGAAGCTTTCTTT
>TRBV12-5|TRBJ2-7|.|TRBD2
CASGRTSGSSYEQYF
TGTGCTAGTGGCCGGACTAGCGGGAGCTCCTACGAGCAGTACTTC
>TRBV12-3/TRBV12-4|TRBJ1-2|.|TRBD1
CASRGTGGYGYTF
TGTGCCAGCAGGGGGACAGGGGGCTATGGCTACACCTTC
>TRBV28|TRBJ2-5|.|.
CASNPWALKETQYF
TGTGCCAGCAACCCCTGGGCCCTAAAAGAGACCCAGTACTTC
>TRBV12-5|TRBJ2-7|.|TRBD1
CASGLVLQQGLGIEQYF
TGTGCTAGTGGTTTGGTACTTCAACAGGGGTTAGGGATTGAGCAGTACTTC
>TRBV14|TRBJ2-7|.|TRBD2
CASSLLGSGSQRYEQYF
TGTGCCAGCAGCCTCCTCGGGAGCGGGAGTCAACGGTACGAGCAGTACTTC
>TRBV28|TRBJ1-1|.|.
CASTETEGGAFF
TGTGCCAGCACCGAGACAGAAGGGGGAGCTTTCTTT
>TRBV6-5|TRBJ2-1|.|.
CASRDNYRDNEQFF
TGTGCCAGCAGAGATAACTACAGGGACAATGAGCAGTTCTTC